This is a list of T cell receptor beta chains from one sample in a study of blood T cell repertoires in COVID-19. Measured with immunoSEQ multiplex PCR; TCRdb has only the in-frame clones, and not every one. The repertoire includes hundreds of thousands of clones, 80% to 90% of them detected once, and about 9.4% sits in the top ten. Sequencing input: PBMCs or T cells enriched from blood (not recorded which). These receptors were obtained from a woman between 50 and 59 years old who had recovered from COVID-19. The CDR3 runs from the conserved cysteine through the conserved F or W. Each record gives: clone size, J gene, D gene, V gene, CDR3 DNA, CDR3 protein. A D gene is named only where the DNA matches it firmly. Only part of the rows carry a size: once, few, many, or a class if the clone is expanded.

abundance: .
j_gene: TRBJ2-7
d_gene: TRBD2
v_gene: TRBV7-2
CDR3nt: TGTGCCAGCAGCTTAGCACTAGCGGGGGTTTTGAGCTCCTACGAGCAGTACTTC
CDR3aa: CASSLALAGVLSSYEQYF

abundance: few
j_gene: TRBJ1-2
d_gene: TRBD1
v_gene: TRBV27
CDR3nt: TGTGCCAGCAGTGTATACAGGGGGCCGGGGTTCGAGGCCGATGGCTACACCTTC
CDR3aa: CASSVYRGPGFEADGYTF

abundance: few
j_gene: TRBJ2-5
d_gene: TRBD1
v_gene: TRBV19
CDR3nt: TGTGCCAGTAGTATTGTTACAGGGGGCCAAGAGACCCAGTACTTC
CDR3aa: CASSIVTGGQETQYF

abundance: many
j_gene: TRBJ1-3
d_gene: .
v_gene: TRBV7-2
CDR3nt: TGTGCCAGCAGCTTACGGGTTGACAGATACTCTGGAAACACCATATATTTT
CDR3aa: CASSLRVDRYSGNTIYF

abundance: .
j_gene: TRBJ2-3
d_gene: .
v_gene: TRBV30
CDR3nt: TGTGCCTGGAGTAGGGGGAGCACAGATACGCAGTATTTT
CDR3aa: CAWSRGSTDTQYF

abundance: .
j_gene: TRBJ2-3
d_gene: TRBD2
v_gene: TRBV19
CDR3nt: TGTGCCAGTAGTATTTTCTCTAGCGGGGGGGAAGATACGCAGTATTTT
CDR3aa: CASSIFSSGGEDTQYF

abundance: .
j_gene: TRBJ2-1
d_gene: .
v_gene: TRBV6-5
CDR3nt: TGTGCCAGCAGCCCCGGCCTAGTTAGTGAGCAGTTCTTC
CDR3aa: CASSPGLVSEQFF

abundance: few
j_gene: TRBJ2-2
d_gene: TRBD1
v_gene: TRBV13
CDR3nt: TGTGCCAGCAGCGAGTGGAGTTTGACAGGGGGTGACACCGGGGAGCTGTTTTTT
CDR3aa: CASSEWSLTGGDTGELFF

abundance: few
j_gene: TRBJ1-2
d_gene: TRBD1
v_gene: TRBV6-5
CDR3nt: TGTGCCAGCAGATCCACAGGGGTGTACTATGGCTACACCTTC
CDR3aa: CASRSTGVYYGYTF

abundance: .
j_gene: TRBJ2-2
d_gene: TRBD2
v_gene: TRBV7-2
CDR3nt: TGTGCCAGCAGCTTGGGGGGGATCAACACCGGGGAGCTGTTTTTT
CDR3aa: CASSLGGINTGELFF

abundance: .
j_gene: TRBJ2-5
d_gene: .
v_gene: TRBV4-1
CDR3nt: TGCGCCAGCAGCCAAGTCCCTTCACTGAGACAAGAGACCCAGTACTTC
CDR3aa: CASSQVPSLRQETQYF

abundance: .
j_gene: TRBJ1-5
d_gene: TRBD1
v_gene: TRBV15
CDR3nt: TGTGCCACCAGCAGAGCAACAGGGGATTTTCGGCCCCAGCATTTT
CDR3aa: CATSRATGDFRPQHF

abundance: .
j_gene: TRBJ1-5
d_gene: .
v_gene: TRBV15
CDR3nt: TGTGCCACCAGCAGAGACAGCGGCGTTATCGGCCCCCAGCATTTT
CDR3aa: CATSRDSGVIGPQHF

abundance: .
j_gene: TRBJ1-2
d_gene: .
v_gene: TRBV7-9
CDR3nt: TGTGCCAGCAGCGAGGACAGAAGAGGTGGCTACACCTTC
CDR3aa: CASSEDRRGGYTF

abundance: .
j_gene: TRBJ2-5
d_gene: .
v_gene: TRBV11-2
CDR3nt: TGTGCCAGCAGCTTTTGGGGGGAAGAGACCCAGTACTTC
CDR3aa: CASSFWGEETQYF

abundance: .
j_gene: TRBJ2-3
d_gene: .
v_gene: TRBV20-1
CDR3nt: TGCAGTGCTAGTTCATTTGAGGCGGCCCCTGCGAATACGCAGTATTTT
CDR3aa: CSASSFEAAPANTQYF

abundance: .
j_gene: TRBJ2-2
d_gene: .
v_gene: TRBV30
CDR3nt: TGTGCCTGGAGTGGGAAGGGGTCAGGAACCGGGGAGCTGTTTTTT
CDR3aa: CAWSGKGSGTGELFF

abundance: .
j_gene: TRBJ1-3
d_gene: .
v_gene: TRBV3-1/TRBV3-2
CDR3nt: TGTGCCAGCAGCCAACCCGACACGAGCTCTGGAAACACCATATATTTT
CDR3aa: CASSQPDTSSGNTIYF

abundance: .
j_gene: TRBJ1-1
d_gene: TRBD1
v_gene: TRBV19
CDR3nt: TGTGCCAGTAGTCCACGACAGGGACTCAACACTGAAGCTTTCTTT
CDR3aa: CASSPRQGLNTEAFF

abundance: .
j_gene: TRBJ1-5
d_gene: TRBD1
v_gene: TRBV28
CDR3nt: TGTGCCAGCAGTCACAGACAGGGGGCGGGCAATCAGCCCCAGCATTTT
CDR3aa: CASSHRQGAGNQPQHF

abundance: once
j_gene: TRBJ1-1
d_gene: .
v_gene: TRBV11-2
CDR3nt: TGTGCCAGCCGCCCGCAGTTCCTAGGAGTAAACACTGAAGCTTTCTTT
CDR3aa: CASRPQFLGVNTEAFF

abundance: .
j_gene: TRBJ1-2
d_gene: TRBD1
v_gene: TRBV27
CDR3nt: TGTGCCAGCTCCCTGGGACAGAAGTATGGCTACACCTTC
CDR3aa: CASSLGQKYGYTF

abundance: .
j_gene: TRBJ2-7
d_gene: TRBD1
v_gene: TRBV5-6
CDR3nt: TGTGCCAGCAGCTGGCGGGACAGGTCCTACGAGCAGTACTTC
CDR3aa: CASSWRDRSYEQYF

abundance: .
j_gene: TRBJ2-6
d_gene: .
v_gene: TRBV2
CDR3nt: TGTGCCAGCAGTGAAACAGGACCCTTCTCTGGGGCCAACGTCCTGACTTTC
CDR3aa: CASSETGPFSGANVLTF

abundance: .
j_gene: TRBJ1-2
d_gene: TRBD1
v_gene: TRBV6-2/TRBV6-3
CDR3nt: TGTGCCAGCAGTCCCTACCCCGCGGGACAGGGGCTGCGGGGCTTAGACGGCTACACCTTC
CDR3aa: CASSPYPAGQGLRGLDGYTF

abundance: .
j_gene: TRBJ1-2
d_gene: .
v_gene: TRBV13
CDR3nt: TGTGCCAGCACCCTCGGGGGGCGACGCTACACCTTC
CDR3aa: CASTLGGRRYTF

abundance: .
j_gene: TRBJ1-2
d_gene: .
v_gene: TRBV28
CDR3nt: TGTGCCAGCAGTTTTACCTCTACGGGGGGTGGGTATGGCTACACCTTC
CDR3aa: CASSFTSTGGGYGYTF

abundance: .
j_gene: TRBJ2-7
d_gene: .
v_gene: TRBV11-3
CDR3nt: TGTGCCAGCAGCTCCCATCCGGACTTC
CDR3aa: CASSSHPDF

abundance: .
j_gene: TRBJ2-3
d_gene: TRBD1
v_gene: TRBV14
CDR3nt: TGTGCCAGCAGCCGCGGACAGGACAGCGGTGGAAGAAAGTATTTT
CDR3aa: CASSRGQDSGGRKYF

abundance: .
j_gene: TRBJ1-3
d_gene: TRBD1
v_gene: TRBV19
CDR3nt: TGTGCCAGTAGTCGATTTGGACAGGGGTCGTCTGGAAACACCATATATTTT
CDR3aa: CASSRFGQGSSGNTIYF

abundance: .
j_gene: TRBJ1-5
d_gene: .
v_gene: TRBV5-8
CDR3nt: TGTGCCAGCAGCTTGGTCAAGGGGACTCCTATCAATCAGCCCCAGCATTTT
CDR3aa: CASSLVKGTPINQPQHF

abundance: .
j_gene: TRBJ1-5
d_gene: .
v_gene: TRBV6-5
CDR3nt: TGTGCCAGCAGTTACTCAGGGGCGGCTCAGCCCCAGCATTTT
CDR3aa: CASSYSGAAQPQHF

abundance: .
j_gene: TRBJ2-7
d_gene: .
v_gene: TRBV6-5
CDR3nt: TGTGCCAGCAGCCGGGGTTACGGAGAGTACTTC
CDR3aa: CASSRGYGEYF

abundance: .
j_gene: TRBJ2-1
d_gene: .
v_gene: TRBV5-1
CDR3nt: TGCGCCAGCAGCTTGGGAGTCTACAATGAGCAGTTCTTC
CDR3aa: CASSLGVYNEQFF

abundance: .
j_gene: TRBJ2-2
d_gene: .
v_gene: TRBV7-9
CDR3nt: TGTGCCAGCACCCTACTTAGTAGCCATAGAGACACCGGGGAGCTGTTTTTT
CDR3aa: CASTLLSSHRDTGELFF

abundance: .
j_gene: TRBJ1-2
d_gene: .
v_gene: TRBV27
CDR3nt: TGTGCCAGCAGTTCAGCCGGTACAGGGATCTATGGCTACACCTTC
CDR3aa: CASSSAGTGIYGYTF

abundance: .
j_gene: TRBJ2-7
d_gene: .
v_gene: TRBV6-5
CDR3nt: TGTGCCAGCAGTCATTTCTCCTACGAGCAGTACTTC
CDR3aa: CASSHFSYEQYF

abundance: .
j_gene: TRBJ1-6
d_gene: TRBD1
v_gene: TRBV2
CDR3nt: TGTGCCAGCAGTGTTGAGACAGGGATGGTTTCACCCCTCCACTTT
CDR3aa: CASSVETGMVSPLHF

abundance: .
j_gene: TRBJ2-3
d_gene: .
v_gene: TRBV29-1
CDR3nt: TGCAGCGTTGGGCAGAACACAGATACGCAGTATTTT
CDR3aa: CSVGQNTDTQYF

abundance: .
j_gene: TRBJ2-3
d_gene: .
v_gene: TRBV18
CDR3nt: TGTGCCAGCTCACTACAGGACCAAAGCACAGATACGCAGTATTTT
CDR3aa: CASSLQDQSTDTQYF

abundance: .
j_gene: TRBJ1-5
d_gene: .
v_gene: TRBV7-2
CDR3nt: TGTGCCAGCAGCCAAGGGGTAATGGGTAATCAGCCCCAGCATTTT
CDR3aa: CASSQGVMGNQPQHF

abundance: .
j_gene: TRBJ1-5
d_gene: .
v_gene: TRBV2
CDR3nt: TGTGCCAGCAGTCAAGACAGCTATAGCAATCAGCCCCAGCATTTT
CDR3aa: CASSQDSYSNQPQHF

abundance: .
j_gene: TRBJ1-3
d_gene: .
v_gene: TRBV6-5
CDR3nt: TGTGCCAGCAGTTACTCGACAAGGTCTGGAAACACCATATATTTT
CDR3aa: CASSYSTRSGNTIYF

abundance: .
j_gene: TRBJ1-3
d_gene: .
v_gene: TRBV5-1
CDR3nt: TGCGCCAGCTCGGCAGGGCCAACCTCTGGAAACACCATATATTTT
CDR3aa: CASSAGPTSGNTIYF

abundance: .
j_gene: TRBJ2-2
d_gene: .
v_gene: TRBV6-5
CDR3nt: TGTGCCAGCAGCACACGGGCGGGGAACACCGGGGAGCTGTTTTTT
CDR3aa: CASSTRAGNTGELFF

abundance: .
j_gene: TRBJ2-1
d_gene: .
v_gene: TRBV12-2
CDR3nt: TGTGCAAGTCGCTTAGCCCCGGGGCGGGGGCTCTCCTACAATGAGCAGTTCTTC
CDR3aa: CASRLAPGRGLSYNEQFF

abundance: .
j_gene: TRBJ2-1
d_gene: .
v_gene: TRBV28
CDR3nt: TGTGCCAGCAGTTTGGCAGGGCGGTCCTACAATGAGCAGTTCTTC
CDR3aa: CASSLAGRSYNEQFF

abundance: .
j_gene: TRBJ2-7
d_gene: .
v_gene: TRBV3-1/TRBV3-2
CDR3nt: TGTGCCAGCAGACAGGACTCCTACGAGCAGTACTTC
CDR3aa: CASRQDSYEQYF

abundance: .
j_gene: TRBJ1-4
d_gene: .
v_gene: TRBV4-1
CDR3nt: TGCGCCGCCGGGGGAGTAGGGGAAAAACTGTTTTTT
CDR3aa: CAAGGVGEKLFF

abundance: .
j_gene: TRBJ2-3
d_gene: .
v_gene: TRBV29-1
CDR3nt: TGCAGCTCCAACGTCCTGGCAAGCACAGATACGCAGTATTTT
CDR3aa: CSSNVLASTDTQYF

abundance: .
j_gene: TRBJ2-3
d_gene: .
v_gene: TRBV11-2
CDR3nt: TGTGCCAGCAGCCCGACGAGGGGGATAGATACGCAGTATTTT
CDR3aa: CASSPTRGIDTQYF